The present TCR beta chain was sequenced within a study of T cells in Graves' hyperthyroidism and ophthalmopathy. Looking at the study overall: Peripheral blood specimens were obtained at initial diagnosis, prior to any treatment.

There were TCR beta CDR3 regions amplified from RNA transcripts. The study used the HTBI primer set for a first-round RT-PCR of the TCR CDR3. TCRdb re-analysed the multiplex PCR reads in MiXCR, keeping a single row per CDR3 protein. Here the sample spans around 800,000 distinct CDR3 sequences, 38% being singletons. Uncontrolled infection, other autoimmune disease, pregnancy or lactation led to exclusion. Out of approximately 10 ml of fresh peripheral blood came the PBMCs. Between the trimmed V and J ends, which lost 1 base and 0 bases, there was a span of 10 bases. This CDR3 is 16 amino acids long. The V gene's germline CDR1 is LNHNV and CDR2 YYDKDF (reference sequence). This clonotype appeared many times.

This TCR derives from a young man with Graves' hyperthyroidism. The sequencing input was blood. The chain carries TRBV15 and TRBJ1-3; D might be TRBD1 (5 bases). CDR3 residues: CATSRVDQGSGNTIYF. In nucleotides, the CDR3 is TGTGCCACCAGCAGAGTGGATCAGGGCTCTGGAAACACCATATATTTT.